This T cell receptor (beta chain) was obtained from a study of shared clonotypes between healthy human individuals. Only in-frame clones appear in the TCRdb table, and some are missing; sequencing was by immunoSEQ multiplex PCR. The sample holds about 2 million clones, over 85% seen once. Details on this clone: Its target is not known.

Study-wide results and caveats: The generation probabilities recorded for non-shared clonotypes fell below those of clonotypes shared by all four donors.

Subsets obtained from CD4+ cells comprised CD45RA+ naive and CD45RA-negative memory cells. The CDR3 totals 15 residues. J gave up 1 base and V 5 bases, and 1 base lay outside the gene matches. Germline assignment: CDR1 KGHSH and CDR2 LQKENI. Sequencing used naive CD4+ T cells sorted from blood. Described subset: CD45RA+ positively selected. The receptor was derived from a man younger than 30 in good health. The chain combines TRBV18 with TRBJ2-6, with 8 nucleotides matching TRBD1. The CDR3: CASSGQGSGANVLTF. CDR3 nucleotides: TGTGCCAGCTCAGGACAGGGATCTGGGGCCAACGTCCTGACTTTC.